The rows below give T cell receptor beta chains drawn from one sample of a study of fetal regulatory T cell absence and autoimmunity. The assay was immunoSEQ multiplex PCR, and TCRdb's table has in-frame clones only and misses some. This sample has about 95,000 clones, with 55% to 75% found just once. Sequenced material: pancreas tissue. Receptors originate from a male donor with IPEX syndrome. Each CDR3 is given with its conserved first and last residue. Each record gives: CDR3 protein, CDR3 DNA, V gene, clone size, J gene, D gene. D genes are given only for firm matches. Not every row has a clone size; where given, it reads once, few, many or a size class.

CASSYLGRSEETQYF TGTGCCAGCAGTTACTTGGGTCGTAGTGAAGAGACCCAGTACTTC TRBV6-5 NA TRBJ2-5 NA
CASGFHRGPYGYTF TGTGCTAGTGGTTTTCACAGGGGGCCGTATGGCTACACCTTC TRBV12-5 few TRBJ1-2 TRBD1
CASLRTGRYGYTF TGTGCCAGCCTAAGGACAGGGAGGTATGGCTACACCTTC TRBV6-5 NA TRBJ1-2 TRBD1
CAISERTLYEQYF TGTGCCATCAGTGAAAGGACACTCTACGAGCAGTACTTC TRBV10-3 NA TRBJ2-7 NA
CASSLYSGNTIYF TGTGCCAGCAGCTTGTACTCTGGAAACACCATATATTTT TRBV5-4 NA TRBJ1-3 NA
CASSFAYEQYF TGTGCCAGCAGCTTCGCCTACGAGCAGTACTTC TRBV13 few TRBJ2-7 NA
CASSLEGLGETQYF TGCGCCAGCAGCTTGGAGGGCCTAGGAGAGACCCAGTACTTC TRBV5-1 NA TRBJ2-5 NA
CASSLDPYEQYF TGTGCCAGCAGCTTGGACCCCTACGAGCAGTACTTC TRBV7-9 NA TRBJ2-7 NA
CASSLYPGDQPQHF TGCGCCAGCAGCTTGTATCCGGGGGATCAGCCCCAGCATTTT TRBV5-1 few TRBJ1-5 NA
CASSYGRVSTDTQYF TGTGCCAGCAGTTATGGCAGAGTTAGCACAGATACGCAGTATTTT TRBV6-6 NA TRBJ2-3 NA
CASSKYNEQFF TGTGCCAGCAGTAAGTACAATGAGCAGTTCTTC TRBV27 NA TRBJ2-1 NA
CASGTGEQYF TGTGCCAGTGGGACCGGCGAGCAGTACTTC TRBV6-5 NA TRBJ2-7 NA
CASSLARGREQYF TGTGCCAGCAGCTTAGCCAGGGGGCGCGAGCAGTACTTC TRBV7-2 NA TRBJ2-7 TRBD1
CASSHPTSGGAGELFF TGCGCCAGCAGCCACCCAACTAGCGGGGGAGCCGGGGAGCTGTTTTTT TRBV4-1 NA TRBJ2-2 TRBD2
CASSLGQGGEKLFF TGTGCCAGCAGCTTAGGACAGGGAGGTGAAAAACTGTTTTTT TRBV13 NA TRBJ1-4 NA
CASSLGSGSYNEQFF TGTGCCAGCAGCTTAGGGAGCGGGAGCTACAATGAGCAGTTCTTC TRBV7-9 NA TRBJ2-1 TRBD2
CASSIDSGRPSNQPQHF TGTGCCAGTAGTATAGATAGCGGGCGACCTAGCAATCAGCCCCAGCATTTT TRBV19 NA TRBJ1-5 NA
CASSYLLGREQFF TGTGCCAGCAGTTATCTACTAGGACGAGAGCAGTTCTTC TRBV6-5 NA TRBJ2-1 NA
CASSFQTSGRTPYEQYF TGTGCCAGCAGCTTCCAAACTAGCGGGAGAACCCCCTACGAGCAGTACTTC TRBV7-9 few TRBJ2-7 TRBD2
CASRDTYEQYF TGTGCCAGCAGGGACACCTACGAGCAGTACTTC TRBV2 NA TRBJ2-7 NA
CASSYALAATYEQYF TGTGCCAGCAGTTACGCACTAGCGGCTACCTACGAGCAGTACTTC TRBV6-5 NA TRBJ2-7 TRBD2
CASSRDANTGELFF TGTGCCAGCAGCCGGGACGCGAACACCGGGGAGCTGTTTTTT TRBV13 few TRBJ2-2 NA
CASSQDTGRNEQFF TGTGCCAGCAGCCAAGATACGGGCCGTAATGAGCAGTTCTTC TRBV4-2 once TRBJ2-1 NA
CASSPRQGNGYTF TGCGCCAGCAGCCCTAGACAGGGGAATGGCTACACCTTC TRBV5-1 NA TRBJ1-2 TRBD1
CARDSSGNTIYF TGCGCCAGGGACAGCTCTGGAAACACCATATATTTT TRBV5-1 NA TRBJ1-3 NA
CASSLVRRNGYTF TGCGCCAGCAGCTTAGTCCGTAGAAATGGCTACACCTTC TRBV5-1 NA TRBJ1-2 NA
CASSQIRDLSGTQYF TGTGCCAGCTCACAAATCCGGGACTTGTCCGGGACCCAGTACTTC TRBV18 NA TRBJ2-5 NA
CASRGGTEAFF TGCGCCAGCAGGGGGGGAACTGAAGCTTTCTTT TRBV4-1 NA TRBJ1-1 NA
CAWSVRRETGNTIYF TGTGCCTGGAGTGTACGGAGGGAGACTGGAAACACCATATATTTT TRBV30 NA TRBJ1-3 NA
CASSYSLAGVQETQYF TGTGCCAGCAGTTACTCCCTAGCGGGAGTACAAGAGACCCAGTACTTC TRBV6-5 NA TRBJ2-5 TRBD2
CASSEGDTQYF TGTGCCAGCAGTGAGGGAGATACGCAGTATTTT TRBV6-1 NA TRBJ2-3 NA
CAIRDVTRETQYF TGTGCCATCAGGGACGTGACTCGGGAGACCCAGTACTTC TRBV10-3 NA TRBJ2-5 NA
CASSTGGDTQYF TGTGCCAGCAGCACCGGGGGAGATACGCAGTATTTT TRBV5-4 many TRBJ2-3 NA
CASSPRGGFSVETQYF TGTGCCAGCAGCCCCCGAGGTGGCTTTAGCGTAGAGACCCAGTACTTC TRBV9 NA TRBJ2-5 NA
CASSYGHSNQPQHF TGTGCCAGCAGTTACGGACATAGCAATCAGCCCCAGCATTTT TRBV6-5 once TRBJ1-5 NA
CASSPCPTCYRDRAYEQYF TGTGCCAGCAGCCCATGTCCCACTTGCTACCGGGACAGGGCCTACGAGCAGTACTTC TRBV7-9 NA TRBJ2-7 TRBD1
CASSGGLAGLDTQYF TGCGCCAGCAGCGGGGGACTAGCGGGATTAGATACGCAGTATTTT TRBV5-1 NA TRBJ2-3 TRBD2
CASSQYHGTSPLSLYEQYF TGCGCCAGCAGCCAATATCACGGGACTAGCCCCTTGTCACTATACGAGCAGTACTTC TRBV4-1 NA TRBJ2-7 TRBD2
CASSLGTGGEYGYTF TGTGCCAGCAGCCTAGGGACAGGGGGCGAGTATGGCTACACCTTC TRBV7-9 NA TRBJ1-2 TRBD1